A single sample gave rise to the 8 T cell receptor beta chains below, sequenced in a study of HIV-infected children after antiretroviral therapy interruption. A 3' RACE protocol on RNA, with unique molecular identifiers, produced the TCR library. TCRdb passed the 3' RACE reads through MiXCR, listing each CDR3 protein once. Of some 38,000 distinct CDR3 sequences listed, about 6.5% are singletons. Indicated treatment: PENTA 11 planned treatment interruption arm or continuous ART arm. The sample was CD45RA+ CD4+ T cells from PBMCs, pooled from several time points, taken from a donor given antiretroviral therapy, either interrupted or continuous. Subset: naive CD4+ CD45RA+ CD45RO- T cells. The receptors here all came from a pool of human donors with HIV.

This clonotype showed up many times. V and J are TRBV5-1 and TRBJ2-1, with D tentatively TRBD1 (6 bases). In germline, CDR1 is SGHRS, CDR2 YFSETQ. The length of the CDR3 is 15 residues. Deletions cut 0 bases from V and 9 bases from J, with 16 bases between. CDR3 sequence: CASSLEGESFSEQFF. For the CDR3, the DNA is TGCGCCAGCAGCTTGGAGGGGGAGTCGTTTTCTGAGCAGTTCTTC.

This sequence joins TRBV6-5 and TRBJ1-2; D is unresolved. This CDR3 comprises 14 residues. The V gene's germline CDR1 is MNHEY and CDR2 SVGAGI. Deletions cut 7 bases from V and 7 bases from J, with 19 bases between. CDR3 residues: CASTPKLRSPGYTF. CDR3 sequence (DNA): TGTGCCAGCACACCAAAACTGCGAAGTCCTGGCTACACCTTC.

This clonotype was recorded many times. CDR3 nucleotides: TGTGCCAGCAGCGGACCGGGACGCCGCTATATGGCAGATACGCAGTATTTT. Its translation: CASSGPGRRYMADTQYF. V and J are TRBV7-2 and TRBJ2-3, with D possibly called TRBD1 or TRBD2 (5 bases each). Trimming pared 5 bases from V and 4 bases from J, leaving 22 bases between. This CDR3 has 17 amino acids. The germline V gene encodes CDR1 SGHTA and CDR2 FQGNSA.

Remarks on this clonotype: Just one base apart from a much larger clone, this may be a read error. The chain is built from TRBV3-1 and TRBJ2-5; 9 bases map to TRBD2. Trimming at V came to 1 base and at J to 0 bases, leaving 6 bases not matched to a gene. CDR3 length: 17 amino acids. Germline V gives CDR1 LGHDT, CDR2 YNNKEL (reference sequence). The CDR3 nucleotides are TGTGCCAGCAGCCAAGGAAGTTGGACTAGCGACCAAGAGACCCAGTACTTC. The encoded protein is CASSQGSWTSDQETQYF.

The sample holds many counts of this clonotype. This chain links TRBV15 with TRBJ2-7; 12 nucleotides match TRBD1. The length of the CDR3 is 15 residues. CDR1 is LNHNV and CDR2 is YYDKDF in the germline V gene (reference sequence). DNA of the CDR3: TGTGCTAGCAGTAGAGTTCGGGACAGGGGGCAGGAACAGTACTTC. It translates to CASSRVRDRGQEQYF.

This chain connects TRBV5-1 to TRBJ1-2; 9 bases agree with TRBD1. The CDR3 is 14 residues long. The V gene's germline CDR1 is SGHRS and CDR2 YFSETQ. V dropped 0 bases and J dropped 8; count of bases not matched to a gene: 5. The CDR3 here is CASSLEGTGYGYTF. DNA for the CDR3: TGCGCCAGCAGCTTGGAGGGGACAGGGTACGGCTACACCTTC.

This clonotype appeared many times. V is TRBV12-5 and J is TRBJ2-7; 9 bases map to TRBD1. Germline assignment: CDR1 LGHNT and CDR2 FRNRAP. This CDR3 spans 15 amino acids. J lost 5 bases, V lost 4 bases, and 9 bases had no gene match. This chain's CDR3 is CASGSEGTGFHEQYF. Written as DNA, the CDR3 is TGTGCTAGTGGTTCCGAAGGGACAGGGTTCCACGAGCAGTACTTC.

This clonotype was counted a few times. This chain connects TRBV5-4 to TRBJ2-2, with 9 bases identical to TRBD2. Germline V lookup: CDR1 SGHNT, CDR2 YYREEE (reference sequence). Trimming removed 4 bases from V and 4 bases from J; junction bases left unmatched: 11. The CDR3 contains 17 residues. CDR3 protein: CASSPDAGRGGTGELFF. The CDR3, as DNA: TGTGCCAGCAGCCCGGACGCTGGGCGGGGGGGCACCGGGGAGCTGTTTTTT.